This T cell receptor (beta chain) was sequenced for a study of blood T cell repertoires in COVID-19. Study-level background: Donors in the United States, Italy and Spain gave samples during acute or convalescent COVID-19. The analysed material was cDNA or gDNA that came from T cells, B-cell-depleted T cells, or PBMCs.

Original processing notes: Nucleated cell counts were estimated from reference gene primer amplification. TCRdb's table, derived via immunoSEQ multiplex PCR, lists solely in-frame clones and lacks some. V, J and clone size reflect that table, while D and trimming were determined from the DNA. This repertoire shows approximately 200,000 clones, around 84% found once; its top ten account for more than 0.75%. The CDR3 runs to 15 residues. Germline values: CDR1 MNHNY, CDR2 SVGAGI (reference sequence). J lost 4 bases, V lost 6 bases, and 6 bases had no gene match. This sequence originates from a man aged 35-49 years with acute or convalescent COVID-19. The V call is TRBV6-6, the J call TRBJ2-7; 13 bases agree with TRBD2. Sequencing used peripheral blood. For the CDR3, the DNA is TGTGCCAGCAGAGACACTAGCGGGGGGGCTTACGAGCAGTACTTC. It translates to CASRDTSGGAYEQYF.